This T cell receptor (beta chain) was recorded in a study of blood T cell repertoires in COVID-19. The overall study: Sources were T cells, B-cell-depleted T cells, or PBMCs; the material itself was cDNA or gDNA.

Authors' data handling: Reference gene primer amplification yielded estimated nucleated cell counts. Produced via immunoSEQ multiplex PCR; TCRdb's table is partial and in-frame only. The V and J calls and the clone size are those of that table, but D and trimming were determined from the DNA. The repertoire holds roughly 310,000 clones, with about 89% as singletons. The trim removed 6 bases at V and 8 bases at J, leaving 5 bases unmatched. Looked up from germline, CDR1 is ENHRY and CDR2 is SYGVKD. The CDR3 covers 13 residues. Assignment of participants to cohorts was predicated upon participant-reported clinical history. Donors of Cohort 3 who recovered were those that had two negative PCRs, clearance, or symptom resolution.

Sequencing was performed on PBMCs or T cells enriched from blood (not recorded which). The sequence was collected from a middle-aged woman who had recovered from COVID-19. This chain links TRBV10-3 with TRBJ2-1; the match to TRBD1 covers 9 bases. CDR3 in DNA: TGTGCCATCAGACAGGGGGCTGAGGATGAGCAGTTCTTC. Its translation is CAIRQGAEDEQFF.